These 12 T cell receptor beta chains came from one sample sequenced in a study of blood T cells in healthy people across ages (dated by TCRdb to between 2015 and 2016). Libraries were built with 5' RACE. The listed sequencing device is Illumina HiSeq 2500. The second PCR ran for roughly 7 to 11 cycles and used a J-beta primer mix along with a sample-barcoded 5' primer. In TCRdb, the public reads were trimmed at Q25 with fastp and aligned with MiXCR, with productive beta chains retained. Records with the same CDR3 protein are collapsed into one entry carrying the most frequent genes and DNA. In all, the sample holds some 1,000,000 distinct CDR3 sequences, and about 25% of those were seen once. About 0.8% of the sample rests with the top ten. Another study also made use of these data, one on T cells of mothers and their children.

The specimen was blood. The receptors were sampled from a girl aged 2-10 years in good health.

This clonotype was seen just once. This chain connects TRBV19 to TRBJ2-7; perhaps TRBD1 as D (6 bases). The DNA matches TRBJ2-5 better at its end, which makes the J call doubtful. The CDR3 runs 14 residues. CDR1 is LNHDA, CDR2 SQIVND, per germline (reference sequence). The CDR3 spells CASSSGASGETQYF. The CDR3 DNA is TGTGCCAGTAGTTCAGGGGCCAGTGGGGAGACCCAGTACTTC.

CDR3 residues: CASSQDLGVIYGYTF. In DNA form, the CDR3 reads TGCGCCAGCAGCCAAGACCTGGGAGTGATCTATGGCTACACCTTC. V usage is TRBV4-3 and J usage is TRBJ1-2; D uncertain. The CDR3 spans 15 residues. Germline V gene data show CDR1 as LGHNA and CDR2 as YSLEER. The V gene lost 0 bases and the J gene lost 4 bases, with 12 bases spanning the gap.

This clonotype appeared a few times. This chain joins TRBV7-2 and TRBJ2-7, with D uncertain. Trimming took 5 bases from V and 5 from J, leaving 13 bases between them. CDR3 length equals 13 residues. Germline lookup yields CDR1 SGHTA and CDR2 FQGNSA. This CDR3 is CASSPKTQDEQYF. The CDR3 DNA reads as TGTGCCAGCAGCCCCAAAACTCAAGACGAGCAGTACTTC.

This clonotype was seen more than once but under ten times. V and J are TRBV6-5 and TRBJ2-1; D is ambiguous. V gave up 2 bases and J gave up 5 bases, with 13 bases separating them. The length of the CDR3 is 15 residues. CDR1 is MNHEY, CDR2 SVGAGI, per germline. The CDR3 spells CASSYIIGVNNEQFF. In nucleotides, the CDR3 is TGTGCCAGCAGTTACATCATTGGAGTTAACAATGAGCAGTTCTTC.

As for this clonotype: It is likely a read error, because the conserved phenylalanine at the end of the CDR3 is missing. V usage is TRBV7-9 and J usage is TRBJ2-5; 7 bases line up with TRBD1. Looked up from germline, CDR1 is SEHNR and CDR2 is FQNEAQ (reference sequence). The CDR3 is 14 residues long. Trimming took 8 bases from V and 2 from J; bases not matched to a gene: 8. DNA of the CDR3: TGTGCCAGCGGAATCCCAGGGGGTCAAGAGACCCAGTACCTC. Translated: CASGIPGGQETQYL.

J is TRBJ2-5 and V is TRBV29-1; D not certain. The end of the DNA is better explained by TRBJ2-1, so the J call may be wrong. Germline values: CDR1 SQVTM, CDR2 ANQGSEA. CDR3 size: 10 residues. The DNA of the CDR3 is TGCAGCGTTGTCTGGAGTGAGCAGTTCTTC. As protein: CSVVWSEQFF.

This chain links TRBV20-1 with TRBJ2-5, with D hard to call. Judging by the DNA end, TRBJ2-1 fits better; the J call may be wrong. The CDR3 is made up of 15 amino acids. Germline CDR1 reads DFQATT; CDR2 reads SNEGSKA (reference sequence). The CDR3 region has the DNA TGCAGTGCTAGAGCGCGGCGATTATCCGGCAATGAGCAGTTCTTC. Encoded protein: CSARARRLSGNEQFF.

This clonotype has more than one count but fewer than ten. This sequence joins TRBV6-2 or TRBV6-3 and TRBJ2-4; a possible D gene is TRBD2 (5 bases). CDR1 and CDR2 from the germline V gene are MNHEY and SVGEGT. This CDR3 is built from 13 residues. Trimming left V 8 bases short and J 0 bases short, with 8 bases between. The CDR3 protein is CASLGLAKNIQYF. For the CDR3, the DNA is TGTGCCAGCTTAGGACTAGCCAAAAACATTCAGTACTTC.

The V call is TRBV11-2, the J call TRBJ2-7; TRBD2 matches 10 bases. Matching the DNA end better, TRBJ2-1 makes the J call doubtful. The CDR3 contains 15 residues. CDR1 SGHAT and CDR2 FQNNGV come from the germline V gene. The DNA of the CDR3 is TGTGCCAGCAGCAGGACTAGCGGTGGGGGTGGTGAGCAGTTCTTC. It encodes CASSRTSGGGGEQFF.

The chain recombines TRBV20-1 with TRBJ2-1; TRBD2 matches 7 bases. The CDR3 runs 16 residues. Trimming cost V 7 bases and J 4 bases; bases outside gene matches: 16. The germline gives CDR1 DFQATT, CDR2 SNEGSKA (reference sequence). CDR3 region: CSVPSDWAGAYNEQFF. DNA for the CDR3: TGCAGTGTTCCGAGCGACTGGGCGGGAGCTTACAATGAGCAGTTCTTC.

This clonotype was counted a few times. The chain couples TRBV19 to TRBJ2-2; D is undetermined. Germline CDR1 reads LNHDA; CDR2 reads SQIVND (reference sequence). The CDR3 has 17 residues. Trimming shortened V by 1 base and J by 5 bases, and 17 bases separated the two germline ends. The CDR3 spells CASSIAGSIGLTGELFF. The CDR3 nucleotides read TGTGCCAGTAGTATAGCTGGCAGTATCGGGCTAACCGGGGAGCTGTTTTTT.

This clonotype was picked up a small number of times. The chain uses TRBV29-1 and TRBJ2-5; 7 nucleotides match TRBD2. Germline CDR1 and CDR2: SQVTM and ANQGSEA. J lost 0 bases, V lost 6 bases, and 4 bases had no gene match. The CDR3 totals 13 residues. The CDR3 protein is CSVAGFYQETQYF. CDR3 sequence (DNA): TGCAGCGTAGCGGGATTTTACCAAGAGACCCAGTACTTC.